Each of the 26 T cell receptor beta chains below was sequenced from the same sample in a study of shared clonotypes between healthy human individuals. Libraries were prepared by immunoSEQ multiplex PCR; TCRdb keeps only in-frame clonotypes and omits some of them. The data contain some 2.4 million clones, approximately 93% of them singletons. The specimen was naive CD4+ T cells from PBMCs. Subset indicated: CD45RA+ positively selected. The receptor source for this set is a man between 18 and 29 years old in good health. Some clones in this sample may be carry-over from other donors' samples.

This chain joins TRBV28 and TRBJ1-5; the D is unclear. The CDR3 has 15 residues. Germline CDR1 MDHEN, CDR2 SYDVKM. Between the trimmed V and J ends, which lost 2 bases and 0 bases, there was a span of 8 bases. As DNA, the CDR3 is TGTGCCAGCAGTTTAGATTTCCGTAGCAATCAGCCCCAGCATTTT. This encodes CASSLDFRSNQPQHF.

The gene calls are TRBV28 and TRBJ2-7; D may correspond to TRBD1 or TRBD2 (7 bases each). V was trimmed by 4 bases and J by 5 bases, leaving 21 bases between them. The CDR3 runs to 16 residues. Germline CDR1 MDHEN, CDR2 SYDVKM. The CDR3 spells CASSSGGTAQRDEQYF. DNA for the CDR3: TGTGCCAGCAGTTCCGGGGGGACAGCTCAACGGGACGAGCAGTACTTC.

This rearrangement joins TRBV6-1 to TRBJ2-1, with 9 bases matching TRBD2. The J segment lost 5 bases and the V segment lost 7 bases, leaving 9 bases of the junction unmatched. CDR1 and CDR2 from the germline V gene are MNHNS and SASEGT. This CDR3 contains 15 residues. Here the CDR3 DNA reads TGTGCCAGCACGATAGTAGCGGGAGCGCACAATGAGCAGTTCTTC. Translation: CASTIVAGAHNEQFF.

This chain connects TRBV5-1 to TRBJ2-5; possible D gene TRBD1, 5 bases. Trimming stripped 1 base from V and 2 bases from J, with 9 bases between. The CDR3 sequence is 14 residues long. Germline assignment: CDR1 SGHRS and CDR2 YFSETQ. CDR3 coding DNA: TGCGCCAGCAGCTTGAAAGGGGCTCAAGAGACCCAGTACTTC. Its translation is CASSLKGAQETQYF.

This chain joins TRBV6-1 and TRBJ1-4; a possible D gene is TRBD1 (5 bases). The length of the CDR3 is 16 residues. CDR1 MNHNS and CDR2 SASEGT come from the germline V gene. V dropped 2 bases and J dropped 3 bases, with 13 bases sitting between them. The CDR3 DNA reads TGTGCCAGCAGTGAATTATGGGGCGCGGCTAATGAAAAACTGTTTTTT. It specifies CASSELWGAANEKLFF.

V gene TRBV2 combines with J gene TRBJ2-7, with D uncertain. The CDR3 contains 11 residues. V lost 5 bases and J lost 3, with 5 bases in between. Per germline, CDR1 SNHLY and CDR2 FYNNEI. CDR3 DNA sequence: TGTGCCAGCAGTAAAAGCTACGAGCAGTACTTC. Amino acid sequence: CASSKSYEQYF.

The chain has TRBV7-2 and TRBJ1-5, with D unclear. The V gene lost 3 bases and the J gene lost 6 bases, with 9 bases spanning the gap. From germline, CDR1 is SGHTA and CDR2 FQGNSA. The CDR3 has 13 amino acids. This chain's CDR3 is CASSFGEGQPQHF. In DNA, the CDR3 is TGTGCCAGCAGCTTTGGGGAGGGTCAGCCCCAGCATTTT.

Here the CDR3 DNA reads TGTGCCAGTCAACGGCCGGGGTCCTACGAGCAGTACTTC. Protein sequence: CASQRPGSYEQYF. The genes are TRBV6-5 and TRBJ2-7, with D tentatively TRBD2 (5 bases). Germline loops: CDR1 MNHEY, CDR2 SVGAGI. The CDR3 contains 13 residues. V shed 9 bases and J shed 1 base, with 13 bases lying between them.

The CDR3 sequence is CASSLVRQPRTDTQYF. The CDR3 DNA follows: TGTGCCAGCAGCTTAGTTCGCCAGCCCCGCACAGATACGCAGTATTTT. The gene calls are TRBV7-9 and TRBJ2-3; D remains ambiguous. Looked up from germline, CDR1 is SEHNR and CDR2 is FQNEAQ (reference sequence). The CDR3 covers 16 residues. Trimming took off 1 base at V and 1 base at J, with 12 bases between the two ends.

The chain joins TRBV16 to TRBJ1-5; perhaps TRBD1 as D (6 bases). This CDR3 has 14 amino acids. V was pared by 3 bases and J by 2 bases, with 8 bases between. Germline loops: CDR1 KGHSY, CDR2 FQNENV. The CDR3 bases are TGTGCCAGCAGCCATAGGACAGGCAATCAGCCCCAGCATTTT. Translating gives CASSHRTGNQPQHF. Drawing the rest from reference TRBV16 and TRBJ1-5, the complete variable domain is GEEVAQTPKHLVRGEGQKAKLYCAPIKGHSYVFWYQQVLKNEFKFLISFQNENVFDETGMPKERFSAKCLPNSPCSLEIQATKLEDSAVYFCASSHRTGNQPQHFGDGTRLSIL.

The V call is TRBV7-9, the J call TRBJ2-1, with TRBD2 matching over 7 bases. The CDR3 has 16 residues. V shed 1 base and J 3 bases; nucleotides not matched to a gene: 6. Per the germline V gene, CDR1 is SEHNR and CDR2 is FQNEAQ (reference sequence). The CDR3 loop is CASSLGRAGIYNEQFF. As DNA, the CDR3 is TGTGCCAGCAGCTTAGGAAGAGCGGGAATCTACAATGAGCAGTTCTTC. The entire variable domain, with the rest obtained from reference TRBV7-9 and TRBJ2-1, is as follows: DTGVSQNPRHKITKRGQNVTFRCDPISEHNRLYWYRQTLGQGPEFLTYFQNEAQLEKSRLLSDRFSAERPKGSFSTLEIQRTEQGDSAMYLCASSLGRAGIYNEQFFGPGTRLTVL.

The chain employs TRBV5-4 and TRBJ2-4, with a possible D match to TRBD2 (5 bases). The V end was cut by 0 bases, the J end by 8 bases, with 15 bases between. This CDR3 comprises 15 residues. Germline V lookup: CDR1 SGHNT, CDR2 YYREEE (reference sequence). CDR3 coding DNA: TGTGCCAGCAGCTTGGACCGCCCTCCGGGGTACATTCAGTACTTC. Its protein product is CASSLDRPPGYIQYF.

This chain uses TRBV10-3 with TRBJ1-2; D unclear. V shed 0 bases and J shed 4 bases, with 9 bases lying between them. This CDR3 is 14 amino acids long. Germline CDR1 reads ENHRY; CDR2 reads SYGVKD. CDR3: CAISESPETYGYTF. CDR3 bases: TGTGCCATCAGTGAGTCACCGGAGACCTATGGCTACACCTTC.

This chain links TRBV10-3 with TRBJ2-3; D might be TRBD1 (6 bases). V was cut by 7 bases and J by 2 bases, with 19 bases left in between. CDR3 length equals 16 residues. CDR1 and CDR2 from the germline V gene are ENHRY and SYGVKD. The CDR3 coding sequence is TGTGCCATCAAGAGAGCGGACAGTGGGGTCACAGATACGCAGTATTTT. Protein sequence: CAIKRADSGVTDTQYF.

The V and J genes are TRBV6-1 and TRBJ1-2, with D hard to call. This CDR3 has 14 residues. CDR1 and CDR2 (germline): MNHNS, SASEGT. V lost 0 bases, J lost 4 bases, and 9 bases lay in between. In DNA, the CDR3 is TGTGCCAGCAGTGAAGCAGGAGCCTCCTATGGCTACACCTTC. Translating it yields CASSEAGASYGYTF.

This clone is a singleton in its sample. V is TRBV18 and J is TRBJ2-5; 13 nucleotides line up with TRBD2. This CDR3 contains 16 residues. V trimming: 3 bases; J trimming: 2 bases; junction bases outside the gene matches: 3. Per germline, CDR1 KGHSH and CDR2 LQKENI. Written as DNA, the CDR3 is TGTGCCAGCTCACCGGGACTAGCGGGACTACAAGAGACCCAGTACTTC. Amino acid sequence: CASSPGLAGLQETQYF.

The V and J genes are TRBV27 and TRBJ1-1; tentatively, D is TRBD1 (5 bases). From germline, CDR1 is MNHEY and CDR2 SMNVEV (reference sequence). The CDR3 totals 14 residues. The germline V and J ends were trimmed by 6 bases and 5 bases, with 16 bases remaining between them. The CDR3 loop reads CASSRPGGATEAFF. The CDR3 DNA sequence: TGTGCCAGCAGCAGACCCGGCGGGGCTACTGAAGCTTTCTTT.

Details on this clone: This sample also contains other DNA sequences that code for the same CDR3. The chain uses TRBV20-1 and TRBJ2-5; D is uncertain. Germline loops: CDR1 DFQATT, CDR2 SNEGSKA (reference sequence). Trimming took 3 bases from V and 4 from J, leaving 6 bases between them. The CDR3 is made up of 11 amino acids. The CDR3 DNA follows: TGCAGTGCTAGGGTGGGAGAGACCCAGTACTTC. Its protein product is CSARVGETQYF.

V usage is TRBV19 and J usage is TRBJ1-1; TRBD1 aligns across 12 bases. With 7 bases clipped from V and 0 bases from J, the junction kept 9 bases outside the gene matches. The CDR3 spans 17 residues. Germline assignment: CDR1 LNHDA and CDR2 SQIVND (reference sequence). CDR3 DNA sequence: TGTGCCAGTACGGTGGGACAGGGGGCAGGGATGAACACTGAAGCTTTCTTT. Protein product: CASTVGQGAGMNTEAFF. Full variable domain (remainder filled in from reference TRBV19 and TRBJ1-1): DGGITQSPKYLFRKEGQNVTLSCEQNLNHDAMYWYRQDPGQGLRLIYYSQIVNDFQKGDIAEGYSVSREKKESFPLTVTSAQKNPTAFYLCASTVGQGAGMNTEAFFGQGTRLTVV.

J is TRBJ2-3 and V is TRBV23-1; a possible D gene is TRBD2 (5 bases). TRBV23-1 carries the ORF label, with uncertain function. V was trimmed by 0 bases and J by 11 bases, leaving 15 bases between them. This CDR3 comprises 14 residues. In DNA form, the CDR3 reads TGCGCCAGCAGTCAATCGCAAGTCAGGACTTTGCAGTATTTT. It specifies CASSQSQVRTLQYF.

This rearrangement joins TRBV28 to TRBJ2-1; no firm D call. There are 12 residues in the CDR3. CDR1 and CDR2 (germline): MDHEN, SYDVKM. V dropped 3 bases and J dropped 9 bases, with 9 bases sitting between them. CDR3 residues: CASSLWPAEQFF. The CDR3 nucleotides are TGTGCCAGCAGTTTGTGGCCGGCTGAGCAGTTCTTC.

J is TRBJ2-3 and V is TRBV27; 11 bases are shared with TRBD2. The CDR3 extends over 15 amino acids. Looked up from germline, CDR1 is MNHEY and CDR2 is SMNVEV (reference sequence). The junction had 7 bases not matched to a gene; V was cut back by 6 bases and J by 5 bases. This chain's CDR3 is CASRPGTSGVDTQYF. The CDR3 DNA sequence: TGTGCCAGCAGGCCGGGGACTAGCGGTGTAGATACGCAGTATTTT.

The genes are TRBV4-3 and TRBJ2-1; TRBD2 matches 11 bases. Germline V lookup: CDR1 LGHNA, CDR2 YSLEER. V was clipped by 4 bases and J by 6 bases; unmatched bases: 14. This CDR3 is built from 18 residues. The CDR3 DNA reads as TGCGCCAGCAGCCTAACTCCTATTAGCGGGAGGGTAGGCAATGAGCAGTTCTTC. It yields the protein CASSLTPISGRVGNEQFF.

The CDR3 bases are TGTGCCAGTAGATCATCTACCCTCAGGGATCAGCCCCAGCATTTT. It specifies CASRSSTLRDQPQHF. The gene calls are TRBV19 and TRBJ1-5, with a weak D call TRBD1 (5 bases). The V end was cut by 6 bases, the J end by 5 bases, with 17 bases between. The CDR3 contains 15 residues. CDR1 LNHDA and CDR2 SQIVND come from the germline V gene (reference sequence).

CDR3 nucleotides: TGTGCCACCAGCAGAACAAAACTAGCGAGACAAGAGACCCAGTACTTC. It specifies CATSRTKLARQETQYF. The genes are TRBV15 and TRBJ2-5; the match to TRBD2 covers 7 bases. Germline values: CDR1 LNHNV, CDR2 YYDKDF (reference sequence). There are 16 residues in the CDR3. The J segment lost 2 bases and the V segment lost 2 bases, leaving 8 bases of the junction unmatched.

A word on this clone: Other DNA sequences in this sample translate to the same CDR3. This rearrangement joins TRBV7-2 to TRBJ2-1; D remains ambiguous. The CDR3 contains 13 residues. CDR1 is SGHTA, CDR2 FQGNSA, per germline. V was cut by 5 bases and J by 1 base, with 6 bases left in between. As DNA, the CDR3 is TGTGCCAGCAGCCTGACATCCTACAATGAGCAGTTCTTC. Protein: CASSLTSYNEQFF.